This TCR beta chain was captured in a study of T cell repertoires in cytomegalovirus infection (dated by TCRdb to between 2018 and 2021). Broadly, across the study: Peptide stimulations targeted recently identified HLA-C-restricted CMV epitopes, whose presentation resists viral immunomodulation, together with well-studied HLA-B-restricted epitopes. Because public TCR beta signatures pointed to carriage of CMV infection together with the matching HLA type, the HLA type of each donor mattered for the analysis.

The paper as a whole reports these results and caveats: The ex vivo response was dominated by HLA-C-restricted CMV-specific TCR beta clonotypes, which also provided the single most frequent clonotype in two of eight donors. Cumulative frequency of public TCR beta family members discriminated carriers of CMV infection plus the relevant HLA type in this cohort and an independent approximately 340-donor cohort.

The meaning of the sample's treatment or condition label: in vitro stimulation with specific CMV peptide epitopes to enrich CMV-specific T cells. From the germline V gene, CDR1 is SGHVS and CDR2 is FNYEAQ. Trimming costs V 5 bases and J 4 bases, and their ends lie 18 bases apart. The CDR3 runs 16 amino acids, cysteine and phenylalanine included. Only the CDR3 portion is preserved as DNA: 48 bases, with reading frame beginning at the first base. The data were produced on an Illumina HiSeq 1500. TCRdb took the public reads, trimmed them with fastp at Q25, ran MiXCR for clone calling and kept in-frame beta chains. Entries that share a CDR3 protein sequence are merged under the most common genes and DNA. The table for this sample lists around 900,000 distinct CDR3 sequences; roughly 30% of them were counted only once. The ten largest clones represent about 14% of the sample. This clonotype turned up a few times. It has no known antigen specificity. There are no base qualities to consult, and no much larger clone falls within one base.

This chain joins TRBV7-6 to TRBJ1-3, with no reliable assignment of the D segment. This receptor was identified in a human donor in good health (CMV status not recorded). Some clones in this sample may be carry-over from other donors' samples. This material consisted of cultured CD8+ T cells from PBMCs, taken from culture after CMV antigen stimulation. The DNA sequence is as follows: TGTGCCAGCAGCGACCCGACTAAAATACCAGGAAACACCATATATTTT. It specifies CASSDPTKIPGNTIYF.